This is a list of T cell receptor beta chains from one sample in a study of beta chain features in type 1 diabetes. Here immunoSEQ multiplex PCR was the method, and the copy in TCRdb shows in-frame clones only, minus some. This sample has 37,000 or so clones, with approximately 50% found just once. Sequencing used central memory CD4+ T cells from blood. These receptors all stem from a woman aged 18-35 years in good health. Each CDR3 is given with its conserved first and last residue. The D gene is left open where the match is weak. Size is stated for part of the rows, as once, few or many counts, or as a class when the clone is expanded.

CDR3 protein: CASSRLQGVPQYF
CDR3 DNA: TGCGCCAGCAGCCGCCTACAGGGCGTCCCGCAGTATTTT
D gene: NA
J gene: TRBJ2-3
V gene: TRBV4-1
clone size: medium-sized

CDR3 protein: CASSRGQGRENEQFF
CDR3 DNA: TGCGCCAGCAGCCGGGGACAGGGCCGCGAGAATGAGCAGTTCTTC
D gene: TRBD1
J gene: TRBJ2-1
V gene: TRBV5-1
clone size: NA

CDR3 protein: CASSLGLAGDEQFF
CDR3 DNA: TGCGCCAGCAGCTTGGGGCTAGCGGGGGATGAGCAGTTCTTC
D gene: TRBD2
J gene: TRBJ2-1
V gene: TRBV5-1
clone size: NA

CDR3 protein: CATSRDAVVREQFF
CDR3 DNA: TGTGCCACCAGCAGAGATGCGGTTGTTCGGGAGCAGTTCTTC
D gene: NA
J gene: TRBJ2-1
V gene: TRBV15
clone size: few

CDR3 protein: CASSGGLRFSYNEQFF
CDR3 DNA: TGCGCCAGCAGCGGGGGCCTTAGATTCTCCTACAATGAGCAGTTCTTC
D gene: NA
J gene: TRBJ2-1
V gene: TRBV5-1
clone size: NA

CDR3 protein: CASREWSRYQPQHF
CDR3 DNA: TGTGCCAGCAGGGAATGGTCCAGGTATCAGCCCCAGCATTTT
D gene: NA
J gene: TRBJ1-5
V gene: TRBV6-1
clone size: few

CDR3 protein: CASSPGTVQETQYF
CDR3 DNA: TGTGCCAGCAGCCCAGGGACAGTTCAAGAGACCCAGTACTTC
D gene: TRBD1
J gene: TRBJ2-5
V gene: TRBV5-5
clone size: NA

CDR3 protein: CASSPLAGERDTQYF
CDR3 DNA: TGTGCCAGCAGCCCCCTAGCGGGAGAAAGAGATACGCAGTATTTT
D gene: TRBD2
J gene: TRBJ2-3
V gene: TRBV5-4
clone size: NA

CDR3 protein: CASEGPSGKSGANVLTF
CDR3 DNA: TGTGCCAGTGAAGGGCCTAGCGGAAAGTCTGGGGCCAACGTCCTGACTTTC
D gene: TRBD2
J gene: TRBJ2-6
V gene: TRBV19
clone size: few

CDR3 protein: CASSGDRQETQYF
CDR3 DNA: TGTGCCAGCAGCGGGGACAGACAAGAGACCCAGTACTTC
D gene: TRBD1
J gene: TRBJ2-5
V gene: TRBV5-4
clone size: many

CDR3 protein: CASSYGQGADTQYF
CDR3 DNA: TGTGCCAGCAGCTACGGACAGGGGGCGGATACGCAGTATTTT
D gene: TRBD1
J gene: TRBJ2-3
V gene: TRBV11-3
clone size: NA

CDR3 protein: CASSVSGDQPQHF
CDR3 DNA: TGTGCCAGCAGTGTATCGGGTGACCAGCCCCAGCATTTT
D gene: NA
J gene: TRBJ1-5
V gene: TRBV6-5
clone size: NA

CDR3 protein: CASSFPGTGGSETQYF
CDR3 DNA: TGTGCCAGCAGCTTCCCGGGGACAGGGGGTTCAGAGACCCAGTACTTC
D gene: TRBD1
J gene: TRBJ2-5
V gene: TRBV5-5
clone size: few

CDR3 protein: CASSPRGPGAGTGELFF
CDR3 DNA: TGTGCCAGCAGTCCTAGGGGTCCAGGGGCGGGCACCGGGGAGCTGTTTTTT
D gene: NA
J gene: TRBJ2-2
V gene: TRBV25-1
clone size: few

CDR3 protein: CASSFSGGTDTQYF
CDR3 DNA: TGTGCCAGCAGCTTCTCCGGGGGAACAGATACGCAGTATTTT
D gene: NA
J gene: TRBJ2-3
V gene: TRBV5-6
clone size: NA

CDR3 protein: CASSVAQNTEAFF
CDR3 DNA: TGTGCCAGCAGCGTCGCACAGAACACTGAAGCTTTCTTT
D gene: NA
J gene: TRBJ1-1
V gene: TRBV9
clone size: once

CDR3 protein: CASSLVGSSGANVLTF
CDR3 DNA: TGTGCCAGCAGTTTAGTCGGGAGCTCTGGGGCCAACGTCCTGACTTTC
D gene: NA
J gene: TRBJ2-6
V gene: TRBV27
clone size: NA

CDR3 protein: CASSVFGRDEQYF
CDR3 DNA: TGTGCCAGCAGTGTTTTTGGTCGGGACGAGCAGTACTTC
D gene: NA
J gene: TRBJ2-7
V gene: TRBV6-1
clone size: NA

CDR3 protein: CASSNSGGSNEQFF
CDR3 DNA: TGTGCCAGCAGCAATAGCGGGGGATCCAATGAGCAGTTCTTC
D gene: TRBD2
J gene: TRBJ2-1
V gene: TRBV11-2
clone size: NA

CDR3 protein: CASGNFLRGYWAGNTIYF
CDR3 DNA: TGTGCTAGTGGAAATTTTCTCAGGGGGTATTGGGCTGGAAACACCATATATTTT
D gene: TRBD1
J gene: TRBJ1-3
V gene: TRBV12-5
clone size: NA

CDR3 protein: CASSVDRGQETQYF
CDR3 DNA: TGTGCCAGCAGCGTCGACAGGGGTCAAGAGACCCAGTACTTC
D gene: TRBD1
J gene: TRBJ2-5
V gene: TRBV9
clone size: NA

CDR3 protein: CASSFQTGTYNEQFF
CDR3 DNA: TGTGCCAGCAGCTTCCAGACAGGCACCTACAATGAGCAGTTCTTC
D gene: NA
J gene: TRBJ2-1
V gene: TRBV7-3
clone size: few

CDR3 protein: CASSLDRGGGYTF
CDR3 DNA: TGTGCCAGCAGCTTAGATCGCGGAGGAGGCTACACCTTC
D gene: NA
J gene: TRBJ1-2
V gene: TRBV11-2
clone size: NA

CDR3 protein: CASSRRLAEFTDTQYF
CDR3 DNA: TGTGCCAGCAGCCGCCGACTAGCGGAATTCACAGATACGCAGTATTTT
D gene: TRBD2
J gene: TRBJ2-3
V gene: TRBV7-9
clone size: NA

CDR3 protein: CSVGFTGAYEQYF
CDR3 DNA: TGCAGCGTGGGGTTTACAGGGGCCTACGAGCAGTACTTC
D gene: TRBD1
J gene: TRBJ2-7
V gene: TRBV29-1
clone size: once

CDR3 protein: CASSPQGVLLNTEAFF
CDR3 DNA: TGTGCCAGCTCACCCCAGGGGGTTTTATTGAACACTGAAGCTTTCTTT
D gene: TRBD1
J gene: TRBJ1-1
V gene: TRBV18
clone size: NA

CDR3 protein: CASSLASTDTQYF
CDR3 DNA: TGCGCCAGCAGCTTGGCTAGCACAGATACGCAGTATTTT
D gene: NA
J gene: TRBJ2-3
V gene: TRBV5-1
clone size: NA

CDR3 protein: CAWIASGGDNEQFF
CDR3 DNA: TGTGCCTGGATTGCTAGCGGGGGGGATAATGAGCAGTTCTTC
D gene: TRBD2
J gene: TRBJ2-1
V gene: TRBV30
clone size: NA

CDR3 protein: CASSTDRMAGNTIYF
CDR3 DNA: TGTGCCAGCTCAACGGACAGAATGGCTGGAAACACCATATATTTT
D gene: NA
J gene: TRBJ1-3
V gene: TRBV18
clone size: few

CDR3 protein: CASSLKASGTYEQYF
CDR3 DNA: TGTGCCAGCAGCTTAAAGGCTAGCGGGACCTACGAGCAGTACTTC
D gene: TRBD2
J gene: TRBJ2-7
V gene: TRBV7-9
clone size: many

CDR3 protein: CASSLQGTWNEKLFF
CDR3 DNA: TGTGCCAGCAGCTTACAGGGGACGTGGAATGAAAAACTGTTTTTT
D gene: NA
J gene: TRBJ1-4
V gene: TRBV7-2
clone size: few

CDR3 protein: CASSFGTGGLYGYTF
CDR3 DNA: TGCGCCAGCAGCTTTGGGACAGGTGGGCTCTATGGCTACACCTTC
D gene: TRBD1
J gene: TRBJ1-2
V gene: TRBV5-1
clone size: NA

CDR3 protein: CASSLTRGTGNTIYF
CDR3 DNA: TGTGCCAGCAGCTTAACCAGGGGGACTGGAAACACCATATATTTT
D gene: TRBD1
J gene: TRBJ1-3
V gene: TRBV7-9
clone size: NA

CDR3 protein: CASSEAISGARNYGYTF
CDR3 DNA: TGTGCCAGCAGTGAAGCTATCAGCGGGGCCCGGAACTATGGCTACACCTTC
D gene: NA
J gene: TRBJ1-2
V gene: TRBV6-1
clone size: NA

CDR3 protein: CASSLGSTKETQYF
CDR3 DNA: TGTGCCAGCAGCTTGGGGAGCACAAAAGAGACCCAGTACTTC
D gene: NA
J gene: TRBJ2-5
V gene: TRBV5-6
clone size: NA